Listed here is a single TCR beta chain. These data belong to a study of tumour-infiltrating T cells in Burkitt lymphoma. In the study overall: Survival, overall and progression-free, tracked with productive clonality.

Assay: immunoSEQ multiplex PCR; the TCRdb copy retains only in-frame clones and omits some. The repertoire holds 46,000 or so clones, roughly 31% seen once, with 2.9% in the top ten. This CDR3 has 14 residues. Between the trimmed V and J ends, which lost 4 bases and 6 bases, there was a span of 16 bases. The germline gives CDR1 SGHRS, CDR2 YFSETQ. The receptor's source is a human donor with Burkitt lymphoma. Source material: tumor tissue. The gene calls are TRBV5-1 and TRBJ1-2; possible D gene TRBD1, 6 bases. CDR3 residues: CASSLNTGSNGYTF. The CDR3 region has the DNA TGCGCCAGCAGCCTCAATACAGGGAGCAATGGCTACACCTTC.